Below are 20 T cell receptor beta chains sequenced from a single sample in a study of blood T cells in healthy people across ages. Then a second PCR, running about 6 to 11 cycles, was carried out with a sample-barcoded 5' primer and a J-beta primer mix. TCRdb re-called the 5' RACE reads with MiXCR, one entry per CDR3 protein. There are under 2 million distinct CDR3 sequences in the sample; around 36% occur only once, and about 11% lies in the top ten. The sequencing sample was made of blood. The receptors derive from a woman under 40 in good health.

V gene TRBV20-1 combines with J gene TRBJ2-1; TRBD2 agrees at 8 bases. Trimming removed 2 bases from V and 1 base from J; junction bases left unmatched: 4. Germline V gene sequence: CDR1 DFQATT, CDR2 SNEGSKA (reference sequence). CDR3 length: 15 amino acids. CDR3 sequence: CSARPSGGSYNEQFF. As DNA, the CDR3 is TGCAGTGCTAGACCCAGCGGGGGTTCCTACAATGAGCAGTTCTTC.

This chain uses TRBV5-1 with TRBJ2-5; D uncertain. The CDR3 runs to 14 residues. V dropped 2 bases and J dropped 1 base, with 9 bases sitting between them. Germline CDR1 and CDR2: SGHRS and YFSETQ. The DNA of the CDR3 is TGCGCCAGCAGCTTACGAAGTCCCCAAGAGACCCAGTACTTC. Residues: CASSLRSPQETQYF. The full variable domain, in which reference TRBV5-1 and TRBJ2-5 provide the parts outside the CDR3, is KAGVTQTPRYLIKTRGQQVTLSCSPISGHRSVSWYQQTPGQGLQFLFEYFSETQRNKGNFPGRFSGRQFSNSRSEMNVSTLELGDSALYLCASSLRSPQETQYFGPGTRLLVL.

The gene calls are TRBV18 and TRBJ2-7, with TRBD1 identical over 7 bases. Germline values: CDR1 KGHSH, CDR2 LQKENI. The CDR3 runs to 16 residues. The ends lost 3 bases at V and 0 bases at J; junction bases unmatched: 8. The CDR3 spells CASSPNYRGNSYEQYF. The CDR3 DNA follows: TGTGCCAGCTCACCTAATTACAGGGGAAACTCCTACGAGCAGTACTTC.

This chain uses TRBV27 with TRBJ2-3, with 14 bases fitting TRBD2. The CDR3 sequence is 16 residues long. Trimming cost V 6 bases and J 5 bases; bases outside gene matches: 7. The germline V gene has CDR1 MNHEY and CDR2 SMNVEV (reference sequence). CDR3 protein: CASRGGLAGVEDTQYF. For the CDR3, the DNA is TGTGCCAGCAGGGGGGGACTAGCGGGAGTCGAAGATACGCAGTATTTT.

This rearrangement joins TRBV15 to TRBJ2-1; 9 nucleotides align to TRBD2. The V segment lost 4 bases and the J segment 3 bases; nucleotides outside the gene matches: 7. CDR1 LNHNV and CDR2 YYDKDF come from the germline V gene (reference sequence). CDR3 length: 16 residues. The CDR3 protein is CATSTRTSEVYNEQFF. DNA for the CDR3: TGTGCCACCAGCACAAGGACTAGCGAGGTCTACAATGAGCAGTTCTTC.

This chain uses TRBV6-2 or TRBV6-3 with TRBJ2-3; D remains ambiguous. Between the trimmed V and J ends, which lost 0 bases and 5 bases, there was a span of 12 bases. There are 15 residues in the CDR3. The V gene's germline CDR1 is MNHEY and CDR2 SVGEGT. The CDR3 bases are TGTGCCAGCAGTTACTCGAGGATAGCCGGAGATACGCAGTATTTT. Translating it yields CASSYSRIAGDTQYF.

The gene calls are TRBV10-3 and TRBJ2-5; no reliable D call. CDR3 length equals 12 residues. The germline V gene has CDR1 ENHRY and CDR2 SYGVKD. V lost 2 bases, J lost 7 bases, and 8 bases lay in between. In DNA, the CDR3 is TGTGCCATCAGTGAGCCGCACGCGACCCAGTACTTC. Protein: CAISEPHATQYF.

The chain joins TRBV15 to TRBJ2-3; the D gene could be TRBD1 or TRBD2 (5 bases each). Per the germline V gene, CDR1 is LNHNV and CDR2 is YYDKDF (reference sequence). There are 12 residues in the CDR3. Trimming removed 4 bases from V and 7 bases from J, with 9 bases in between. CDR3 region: CATSTGTNTQYF. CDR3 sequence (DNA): TGTGCCACCAGCACCGGGACGAATACGCAGTATTTT.

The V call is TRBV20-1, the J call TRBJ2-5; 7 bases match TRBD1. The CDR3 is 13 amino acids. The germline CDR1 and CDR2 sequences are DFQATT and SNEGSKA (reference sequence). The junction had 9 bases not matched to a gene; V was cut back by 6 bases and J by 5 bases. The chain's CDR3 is CSASTGTVETQYF. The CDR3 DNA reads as TGCAGTGCCTCCACCGGGACAGTGGAGACCCAGTACTTC.

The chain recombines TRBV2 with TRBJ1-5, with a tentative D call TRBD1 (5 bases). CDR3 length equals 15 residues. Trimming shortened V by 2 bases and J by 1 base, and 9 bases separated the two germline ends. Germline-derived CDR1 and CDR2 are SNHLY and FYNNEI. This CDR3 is CASSETRQSNQPQHF. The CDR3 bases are TGTGCCAGCAGTGAAACTCGACAGAGCAATCAGCCCCAGCATTTT.

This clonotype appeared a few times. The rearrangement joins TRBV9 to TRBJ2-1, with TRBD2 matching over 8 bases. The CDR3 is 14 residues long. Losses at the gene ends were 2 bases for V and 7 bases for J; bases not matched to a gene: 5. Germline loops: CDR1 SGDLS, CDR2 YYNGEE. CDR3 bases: TGTGCCAGCAGCGTTCGGGAGGGCCGGAATGAGCAGTTCTTC. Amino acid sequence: CASSVREGRNEQFF. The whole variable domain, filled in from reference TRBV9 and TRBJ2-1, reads DSGVTQTPKHLITATGQRVTLRCSPRSGDLSVYWYQQSLDQGLQFLIQYYNGEERAKGNILERFSAQQFPDLHSELNLSSLELGDSALYFCASSVREGRNEQFFGPGTRLTVL.

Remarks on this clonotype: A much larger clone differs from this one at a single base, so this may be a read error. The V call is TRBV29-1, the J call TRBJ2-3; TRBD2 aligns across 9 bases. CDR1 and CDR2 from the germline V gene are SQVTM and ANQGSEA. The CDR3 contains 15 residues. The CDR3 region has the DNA TGCAGCGCTGAAGGGTTAGCGGGAGACGCAGATACGCAGTATTTT. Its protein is CSAEGLAGDADTQYF.

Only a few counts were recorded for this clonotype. The CDR3 sequence: CSARDPLRRDNTEAFF. The CDR3 coding sequence is TGCAGTGCTAGAGATCCACTGCGTAGGGATAACACTGAAGCTTTCTTT. The chain combines TRBV20-1 with TRBJ1-1; no clear D. V lost 0 bases and J lost 2, with 16 bases in between. The CDR3 is 16 amino acids. Germline V CDR1 and CDR2: DFQATT, SNEGSKA (reference sequence).

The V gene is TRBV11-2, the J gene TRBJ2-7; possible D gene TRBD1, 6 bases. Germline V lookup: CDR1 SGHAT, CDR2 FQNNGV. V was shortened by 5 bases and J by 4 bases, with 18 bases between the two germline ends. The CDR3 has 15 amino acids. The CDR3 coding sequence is TGTGCCAGCAGCACTCCGGGACAAGCGCTTTACGAGCAGTACTTC. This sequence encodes CASSTPGQALYEQYF.

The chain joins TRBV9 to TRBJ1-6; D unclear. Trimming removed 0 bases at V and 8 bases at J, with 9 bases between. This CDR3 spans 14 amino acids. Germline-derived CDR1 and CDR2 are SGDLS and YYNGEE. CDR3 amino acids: CASSVAPRDSPLHF. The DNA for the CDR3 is TGTGCCAGCAGCGTAGCCCCAAGGGATTCACCCCTCCACTTT.

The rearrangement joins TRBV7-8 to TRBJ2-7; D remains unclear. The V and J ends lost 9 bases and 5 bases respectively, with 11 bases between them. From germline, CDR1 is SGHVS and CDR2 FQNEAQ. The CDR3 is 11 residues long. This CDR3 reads CASYRRDEQYF. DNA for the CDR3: TGTGCCAGTTATAGACGCGACGAGCAGTACTTC.

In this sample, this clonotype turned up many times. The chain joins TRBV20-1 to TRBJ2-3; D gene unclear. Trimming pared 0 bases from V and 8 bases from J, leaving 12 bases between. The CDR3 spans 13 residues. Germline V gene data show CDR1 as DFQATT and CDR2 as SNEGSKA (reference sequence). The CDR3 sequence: CSARDPYSFTQYF. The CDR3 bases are TGCAGTGCTAGAGATCCCTACTCTTTTACGCAGTATTTT.

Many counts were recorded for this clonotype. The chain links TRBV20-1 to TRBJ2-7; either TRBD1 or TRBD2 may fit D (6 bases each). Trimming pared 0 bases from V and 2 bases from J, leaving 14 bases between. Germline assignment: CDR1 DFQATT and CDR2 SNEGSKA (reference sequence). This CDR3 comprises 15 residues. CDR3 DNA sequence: TGCAGTGCTAGAGATGGAGGGGGAGTCACCTACGAGCAGTACTTC. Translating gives CSARDGGGVTYEQYF.

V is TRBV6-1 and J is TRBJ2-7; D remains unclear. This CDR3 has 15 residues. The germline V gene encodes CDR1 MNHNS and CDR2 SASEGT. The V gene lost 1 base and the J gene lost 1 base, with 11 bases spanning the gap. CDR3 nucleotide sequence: TGTGCCAGCAGTGAAGAGCCAATTTTGTCCTACGAGCAGTACTTC. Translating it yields CASSEEPILSYEQYF.

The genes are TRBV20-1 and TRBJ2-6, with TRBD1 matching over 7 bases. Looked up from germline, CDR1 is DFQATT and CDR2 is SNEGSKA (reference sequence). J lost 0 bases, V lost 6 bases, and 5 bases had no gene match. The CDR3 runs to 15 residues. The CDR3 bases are TGCAGTGCGCCCCCAGGGGGCTCTGGGGCCAACGTCCTGACTTTC. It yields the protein CSAPPGGSGANVLTF.